The 6 T cell receptor beta chains reported below all come from one sample, sequenced in a study of cytomegalovirus exposure and HLA in healthy donors. The PCR was carried out with 60 Vbeta primers and 13 Jbeta primers. Generated by immunoSEQ multiplex PCR, the TCRdb table keeps only in-frame clones and is missing some. The sample has tens of thousands of clones; about 80% are singletons. Sample: PBMCs. The source is a man aged 45 to 65 in good health and CMV-seropositive.

The chain joins TRBV2 to TRBJ1-4, with 7 bases aligning to TRBD1. The germline V gene has CDR1 SNHLY and CDR2 FYNNEI. Unmatched junction bases numbered 2, after V lost 5 bases and J lost 2 bases. The CDR3 length is 14 residues. The CDR3 DNA is TGTGCCAGCAGTTTACAGGGGACTAATGAAAAACTGTTTTTT. The encoded protein is CASSLQGTNEKLFF.

This sequence joins TRBV4-1 and TRBJ2-1; no definite D call. Trimming pared 0 bases from V and 2 bases from J, leaving 14 bases between. Germline CDR1 MGHRA, CDR2 YSYEKL. This CDR3 has 17 residues. CDR3 in DNA: TGCGCCAGCAGCCAAGAACCCGCGGAGTTCGCCTACAATGAGCAGTTCTTC. The encoded protein is CASSQEPAEFAYNEQFF.

This clone is a singleton in its sample. V usage is TRBV30 and J usage is TRBJ1-1; a possible D gene is TRBD1 (6 bases). V was trimmed by 2 bases and J by 5 bases, leaving 15 bases between them. Germline assignment: CDR1 GTSNPN and CDR2 SVGIG (reference sequence). The CDR3 spans 14 residues. CDR3 sequence reads: CAWSTSAGVTEAFF. For the CDR3, the DNA is TGTGCCTGGAGTACATCCGCAGGGGTGACTGAAGCTTTCTTT. Complete variable domain (other parts from reference TRBV30 and TRBJ1-1): SQTIHQWPATLVQPVGSPLSLECTVEGTSNPNLYWYRQAAGRGLQLLFYSVGIGQISSEVPQNLSASRPQDRQFILSSKKLLLSDSGFYLCAWSTSAGVTEAFFGQGTRLTVV.

The chain links TRBV5-4 to TRBJ1-2, with 7 bases aligning to TRBD1. CDR1 is SGHNT, CDR2 YYREEE, per germline (reference sequence). The V and J ends lost 5 bases and 7 bases, in that order; junction bases with no gene match: 11. This CDR3 region has 14 residues. CDR3 in amino acids: CASRFPGGTRGYTF. The CDR3, as DNA: TGTGCCAGCAGGTTTCCAGGGGGTACCCGTGGCTACACCTTC. Variable domain in full (rest from reference TRBV5-4 and TRBJ1-2): ETGVTQSPTHLIKTRGQQVTLRCSSQSGHNTVSWYQQALGQGPQFIFQYYREEENGRGNFPPRFSGLQFPNYSSELNVNALELDDSALYLCASRFPGGTRGYTFGSGTRLTVV.

This clone has only a few counts. The chain carries TRBV5-1 and TRBJ1-1; 10 nucleotides agree with TRBD1. CDR1 and CDR2 (germline): SGHRS, YFSETQ. The CDR3 length is 13 residues. Trimming removed 4 bases from V and 7 bases from J; junction bases left unmatched: 4. This chain's CDR3 is CASSAGQGVEAFF. DNA of the CDR3: TGCGCCAGCAGCGCCGGACAGGGGGTTGAAGCTTTCTTT.

This sequence joins TRBV7-9 and TRBJ2-1, with 14 positions matching TRBD2. The CDR3 extends over 15 amino acids. CDR1 and CDR2 from the germline V gene are SEHNR and FQNEAQ (reference sequence). With V trimmed by 6 bases and J by 3 bases, 1 base remained unmatched. This CDR3 is CASSGTSGSYNEQFF. The CDR3 bases are TGTGCCAGCAGTGGGACTAGCGGGAGCTACAATGAGCAGTTCTTC.